This TCR beta chain was recovered during a study of blood T cell repertoires in COVID-19. Original processing methods: Estimation of nucleated cell counts was performed using reference gene primer amplification. TCRdb's table, derived via immunoSEQ multiplex PCR, lists solely in-frame clones and lacks some. V and J calls and clone size are as listed in that table; D and trimming were resolved from the DNA. The table records 150,000 to 200,000 clones, roughly 90% of them present only once. This CDR3 spans 18 amino acids. Per the germline V gene, CDR1 is KGHSH and CDR2 is LQKENI. The trim removed 6 bases at V and 0 bases at J, leaving 13 bases unmatched.

The rearrangement uses TRBV18 and TRBJ1-1; 10 bases align to TRBD1. This TCR was sampled from a man in his fifties or sixties with active or convalescent COVID-19. Specimen: peripheral blood. DNA for the CDR3: TGTGCCAGCTCGCTTCAATCCGGGACAGGGGTCTTGAACACTGAAGCTTTCTTT. Protein product: CASSLQSGTGVLNTEAFF.